The rows below give T cell receptor beta chains drawn from one sample of a study of cytomegalovirus exposure and HLA in healthy donors. The protocol was immunoSEQ multiplex PCR, while the TCRdb copy is restricted to in-frame clones and leaves out a portion. The sample consists of roughly 150,000 clones, about 71% of them appearing once. Input material: PBMCs. Receptors were obtained from a woman aged 60 to 75 in good health and CMV-seropositive. CDR3s include the opening cysteine and the closing phenylalanine or tryptophan. A D gene is named only where the DNA matches it firmly. Size tells how often a clone was seen (once, few, many) or the class of an expanded clone, and some rows leave it out.

size: -; J: TRBJ2-1; D: TRBD2; V: TRBV10-3; CDR3: CAIAETATSGSPNEQFF; DNA: TGTGCCATCGCAGAGACAGCTACTAGCGGGAGCCCCAATGAGCAGTTCTTC
size: -; J: TRBJ1-4; D: -; V: TRBV28; CDR3: CASSFGATNEKLFF; DNA: TGTGCCAGCAGTTTCGGGGCAACTAATGAAAAACTGTTTTTT
size: -; J: TRBJ1-2; D: -; V: TRBV4-1; CDR3: CASSQDWGGDYGYTF; DNA: TGCGCCAGCAGCCAAGATTGGGGAGGAGACTATGGCTACACCTTC
size: few; J: TRBJ2-3; D: TRBD2; V: TRBV5-1; CDR3: CASGRLAGGSSTDTQYF; DNA: TGCGCCAGCGGGAGACTAGCGGGAGGGAGTAGCACAGATACGCAGTATTTT
size: -; J: TRBJ1-2; D: -; V: TRBV10-3; CDR3: CAISESQVGYTF; DNA: TGTGCCATCAGTGAGTCCCAGGTCGGCTACACCTTC
size: few; J: TRBJ1-1; D: -; V: TRBV5-4; CDR3: CASSLAWGGSRGAEAFF; DNA: TGTGCCAGCAGCTTGGCTTGGGGGGGCTCTCGGGGCGCTGAAGCTTTCTTT
size: -; J: TRBJ1-2; D: -; V: TRBV5-1; CDR3: CASSSGSFYGYTF; DNA: TGCGCCAGCAGCTCCGGGAGCTTCTATGGCTACACCTTC
size: -; J: TRBJ1-2; D: TRBD1; V: TRBV27; CDR3: CASSPQDRVGYTF; DNA: TGTGCCAGCAGTCCGCAAGACAGGGTTGGCTACACCTTC
size: -; J: TRBJ2-1; D: -; V: TRBV29-1; CDR3: CSVERDNEQFF; DNA: TGCAGCGTTGAGCGGGACAATGAGCAGTTCTTC
size: -; J: TRBJ2-7; D: -; V: TRBV27; CDR3: CASSLSSGYEQYF; DNA: TGTGCCAGCAGTTTATCTTCCGGCTACGAGCAGTACTTC
size: few; J: TRBJ1-2; D: -; V: TRBV19; CDR3: CASNPSLNYGYTF; DNA: TGTGCCAGTAACCCGAGCCTTAACTATGGCTACACCTTC
size: -; J: TRBJ1-3; D: -; V: TRBV27; CDR3: CASRRASGNTIYF; DNA: TGTGCCAGCCGCAGGGCCTCTGGAAACACCATATATTTT
size: few; J: TRBJ1-5; D: -; V: TRBV4-1; CDR3: CASSQDPGWQSNQPQHF; DNA: TGCGCCAGCAGCCAAGATCCCGGGTGGCAGAGCAATCAGCCCCAGCATTTT
size: few; J: TRBJ2-7; D: -; V: TRBV21-1; CDR3: CASSNAPSGASYEQYF; DNA: TGTGCCAGCAGCAATGCCCCTAGCGGGGCCTCCTACGAGCAGTACTTC
size: few; J: TRBJ1-2; D: -; V: TRBV20-1; CDR3: CSTTVNYGYTF; DNA: TGCAGTACCACTGTAAACTATGGCTACACCTTC
size: -; J: TRBJ1-1; D: -; V: TRBV9; CDR3: CASSPFMGGYEAFF; DNA: TGTGCCAGCAGCCCCTTTATGGGGGGGTATGAAGCTTTCTTT
size: -; J: TRBJ1-1; D: TRBD1; V: TRBV5-1; CDR3: CASRSGTGDFWAEAFF; DNA: TGCGCCAGCAGATCCGGGACAGGGGATTTTTGGGCTGAAGCTTTCTTT
size: few; J: TRBJ1-1; D: -; V: TRBV15; CDR3: CATSRDSGTEAFF; DNA: TGTGCCACCAGCAGAGATTCAGGCACTGAAGCTTTCTTT
size: -; J: TRBJ2-1; D: -; V: TRBV28; CDR3: CASSPFSDREVDQQFF; DNA: TGTGCCAGCAGCCCCTTTAGTGACAGGGAGGTCGATCAGCAGTTCTTC
size: -; J: TRBJ2-3; D: TRBD2; V: TRBV7-9; CDR3: CASGTTTDTQYF; DNA: TGTGCCAGCGGGACTACCACAGATACGCAGTATTTT
size: -; J: TRBJ2-1; D: -; V: TRBV18; CDR3: CASSPSQGSYNEQFF; DNA: TGTGCCAGCTCACCAAGCCAGGGCTCCTACAATGAGCAGTTCTTC
size: -; J: TRBJ1-3; D: -; V: TRBV30; CDR3: CAWSVWQISGNTIYF; DNA: TGTGCCTGGAGTGTATGGCAGATCTCTGGAAACACCATATATTTT
size: -; J: TRBJ2-7; D: TRBD1; V: TRBV7-2; CDR3: CASSIGTGQIGEQYF; DNA: TGTGCCAGCAGCATCGGGACAGGGCAAATTGGCGAGCAGTACTTC
size: few; J: TRBJ2-2; D: TRBD1; V: TRBV6-1; CDR3: CASRDRVLTGELFF; DNA: TGTGCCAGCAGGGACAGGGTCCTCACCGGGGAGCTGTTTTTT
size: -; J: TRBJ2-3; D: TRBD2; V: TRBV30; CDR3: CAWRKAGALDTQYF; DNA: TGTGCCTGGAGAAAAGCGGGGGCCCTAGATACGCAGTATTTT
size: -; J: TRBJ1-5; D: -; V: TRBV28; CDR3: CASSLTGRMGNQPQHF; DNA: TGTGCCAGCAGTTTAACAGGGCGGATGGGCAATCAGCCCCAGCATTTT
size: -; J: TRBJ2-1; D: TRBD2; V: TRBV7-9; CDR3: CASSPTSGRHSSYNEQFF; DNA: TGTGCCAGCAGCCCGACTAGCGGGAGGCATAGCTCCTACAATGAGCAGTTCTTC
size: -; J: TRBJ1-2; D: -; V: TRBV28; CDR3: CASNGRDYGYTF; DNA: TGTGCCAGCAACGGGAGGGACTATGGCTACACCTTC